The sequence of this T cell receptor beta chain was determined in a study of shared clonotypes between healthy human individuals. Study findings and constraints: Sampling included only blood; tissue repertoires likely differ.

The CDR3 contains 15 residues. V shed 4 bases and J shed 6 bases, with 16 bases lying between them. Germline V gene sequence: CDR1 SGHRS, CDR2 YFSETQ. The method was immunoSEQ multiplex PCR; TCRdb's version includes in-frame clones alone and lacks a portion of them. The data contain 400,000 to 550,000 clones, approximately 79% of them seen just once; the ten biggest clones take up less than 15%. Regarding this clone: Its target is not known.

The study drew its donors from healthy HIV-negative adults without recent acute infections or vaccinations. Each donor was a Caucasian adult residing in Nashville, Tennessee. Each unsorted sample relied on 90 million or so PBMCs as its source of genomic DNA. The chain employs TRBV5-1 and TRBJ2-2; D perhaps matches TRBD2 (5 bases). This sequence was found in a woman aged 35 to 49 in good health. Some clones in this sample may be carry-over from other donors' samples. The sample consisted of PBMCs. CDR3 residues: CASSQSERGSGELFF. The CDR3 bases are TGCGCCAGCAGCCAAAGCGAGAGAGGGTCCGGGGAGCTGTTTTTT.